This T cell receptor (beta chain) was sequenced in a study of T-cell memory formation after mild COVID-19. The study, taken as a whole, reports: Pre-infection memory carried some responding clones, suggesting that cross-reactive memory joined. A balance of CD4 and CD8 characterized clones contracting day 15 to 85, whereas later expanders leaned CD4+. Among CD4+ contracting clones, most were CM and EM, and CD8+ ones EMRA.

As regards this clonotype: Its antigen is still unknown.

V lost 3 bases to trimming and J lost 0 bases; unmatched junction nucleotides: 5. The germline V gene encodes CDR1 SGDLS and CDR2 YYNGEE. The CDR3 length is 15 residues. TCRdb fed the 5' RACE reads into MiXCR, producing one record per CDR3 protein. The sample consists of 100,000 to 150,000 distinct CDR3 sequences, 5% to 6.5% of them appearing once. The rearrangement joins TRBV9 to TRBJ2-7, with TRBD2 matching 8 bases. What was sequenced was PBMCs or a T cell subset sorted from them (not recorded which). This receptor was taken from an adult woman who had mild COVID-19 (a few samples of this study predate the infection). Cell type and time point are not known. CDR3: CASSGGSGSSYEQYF. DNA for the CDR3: TGTGCCAGCAGCGGTGGCAGCGGGAGCTCCTACGAGCAGTACTTC.